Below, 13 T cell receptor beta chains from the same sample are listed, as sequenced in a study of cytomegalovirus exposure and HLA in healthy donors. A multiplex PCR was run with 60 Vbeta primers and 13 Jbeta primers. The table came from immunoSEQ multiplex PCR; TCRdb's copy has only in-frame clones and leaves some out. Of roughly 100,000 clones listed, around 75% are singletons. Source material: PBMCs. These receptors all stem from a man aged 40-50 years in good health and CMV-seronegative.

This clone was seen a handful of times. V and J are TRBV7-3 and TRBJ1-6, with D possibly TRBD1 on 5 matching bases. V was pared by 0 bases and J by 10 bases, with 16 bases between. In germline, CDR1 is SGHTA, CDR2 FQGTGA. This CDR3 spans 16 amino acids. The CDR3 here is CASSLTEQGFGSPLHF. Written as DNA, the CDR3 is TGTGCCAGCAGCTTAACGGAGCAGGGCTTTGGATCACCCCTCCACTTT.

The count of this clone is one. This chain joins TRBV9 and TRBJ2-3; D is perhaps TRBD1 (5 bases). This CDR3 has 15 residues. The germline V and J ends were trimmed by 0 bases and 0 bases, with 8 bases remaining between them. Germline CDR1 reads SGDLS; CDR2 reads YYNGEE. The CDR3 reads CASSVEGSSTDTQYF. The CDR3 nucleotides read TGTGCCAGCAGCGTAGAGGGGTCAAGCACAGATACGCAGTATTTT. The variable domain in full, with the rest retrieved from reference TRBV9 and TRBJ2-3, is DSGVTQTPKHLITATGQRVTLRCSPRSGDLSVYWYQQSLDQGLQFLIQYYNGEERAKGNILERFSAQQFPDLHSELNLSSLELGDSALYFCASSVEGSSTDTQYFGPGTRLTVL.

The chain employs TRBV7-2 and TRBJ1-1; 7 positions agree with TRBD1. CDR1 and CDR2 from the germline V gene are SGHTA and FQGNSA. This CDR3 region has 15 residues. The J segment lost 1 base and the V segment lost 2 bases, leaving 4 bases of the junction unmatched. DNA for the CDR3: TGTGCCAGCAGCTTATATTGGACAGGGAACACTGAAGCTTTCTTT. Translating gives CASSLYWTGNTEAFF. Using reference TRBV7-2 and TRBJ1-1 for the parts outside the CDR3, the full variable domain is GAGVSQSPSNKVTEKGKDVELRCDPISGHTALYWYRQSLGQGLEFLIYFQGNSAPDKSGLPSDRFSAERTGGSVSTLTIQRTQQEDSAVYLCASSLYWTGNTEAFFGQGTRLTVV.

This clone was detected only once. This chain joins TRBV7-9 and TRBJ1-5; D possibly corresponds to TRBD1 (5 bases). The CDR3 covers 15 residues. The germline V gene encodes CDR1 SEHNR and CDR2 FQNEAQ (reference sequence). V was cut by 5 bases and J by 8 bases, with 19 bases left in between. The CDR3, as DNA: TGTGCCAGCAGCCCAAAAGGGGTGGGCATGGAGCCCCAGCATTTT. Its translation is CASSPKGVGMEPQHF. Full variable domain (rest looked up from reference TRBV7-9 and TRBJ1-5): DTGVSQNPRHKITKRGQNVTFRCDPISEHNRLYWYRQTLGQGPEFLTYFQNEAQLEKSRLLSDRFSAERPKGSFSTLEIQRTEQGDSAMYLCASSPKGVGMEPQHFGDGTRLSIL.

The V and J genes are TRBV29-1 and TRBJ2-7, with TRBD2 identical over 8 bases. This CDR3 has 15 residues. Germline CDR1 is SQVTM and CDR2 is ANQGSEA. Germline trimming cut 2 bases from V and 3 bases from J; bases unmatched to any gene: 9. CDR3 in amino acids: CSVEWAGTRDYEQYF. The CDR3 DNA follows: TGCAGCGTTGAATGGGCCGGGACTAGGGACTACGAGCAGTACTTC.

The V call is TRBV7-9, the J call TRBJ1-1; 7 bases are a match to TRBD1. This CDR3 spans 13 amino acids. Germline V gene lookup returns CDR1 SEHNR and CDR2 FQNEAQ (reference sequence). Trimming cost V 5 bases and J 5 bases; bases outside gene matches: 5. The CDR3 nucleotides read TGTGCCAGCAGCCGGGACAGCCTAACTGAAGCTTTCTTT. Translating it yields CASSRDSLTEAFF.

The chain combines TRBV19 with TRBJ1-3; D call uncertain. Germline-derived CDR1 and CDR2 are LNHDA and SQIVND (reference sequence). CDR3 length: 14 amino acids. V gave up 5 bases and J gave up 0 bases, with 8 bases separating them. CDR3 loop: CASSFGFSGNTIYF. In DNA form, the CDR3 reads TGTGCCAGTAGTTTCGGGTTCTCTGGAAACACCATATATTTT.

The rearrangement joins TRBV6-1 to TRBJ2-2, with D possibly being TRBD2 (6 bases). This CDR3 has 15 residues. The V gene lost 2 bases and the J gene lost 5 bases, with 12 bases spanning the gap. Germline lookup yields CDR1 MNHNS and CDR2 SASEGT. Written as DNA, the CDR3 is TGTGCCAGCAGTGAAATGGGTCTAGCGACCGGGGAGCTGTTTTTT. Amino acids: CASSEMGLATGELFF.

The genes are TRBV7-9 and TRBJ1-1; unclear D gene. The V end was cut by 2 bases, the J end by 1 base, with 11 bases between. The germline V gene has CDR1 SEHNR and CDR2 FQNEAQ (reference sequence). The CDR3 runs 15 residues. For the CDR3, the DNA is TGTGCCAGCAGCTTATATCGTCAGAAGAACACTGAAGCTTTCTTT. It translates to CASSLYRQKNTEAFF. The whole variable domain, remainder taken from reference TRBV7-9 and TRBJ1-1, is DTGVSQNPRHKITKRGQNVTFRCDPISEHNRLYWYRQTLGQGPEFLTYFQNEAQLEKSRLLSDRFSAERPKGSFSTLEIQRTEQGDSAMYLCASSLYRQKNTEAFFGQGTRLTVV.

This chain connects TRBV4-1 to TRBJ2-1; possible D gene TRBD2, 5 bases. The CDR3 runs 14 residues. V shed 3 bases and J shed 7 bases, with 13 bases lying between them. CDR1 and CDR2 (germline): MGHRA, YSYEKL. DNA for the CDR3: TGCGCCAGCAGCCACACCGGCTCGGGAAATGAGCAGTTCTTC. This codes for CASSHTGSGNEQFF.

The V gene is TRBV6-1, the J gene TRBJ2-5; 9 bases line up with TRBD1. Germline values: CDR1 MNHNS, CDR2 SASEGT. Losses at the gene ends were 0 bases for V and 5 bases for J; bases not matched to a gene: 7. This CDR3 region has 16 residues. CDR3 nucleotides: TGTGCCAGCAGTGAAGCCGGGACAGGGACATTTGAGACCCAGTACTTC. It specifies CASSEAGTGTFETQYF.

CDR3 protein: CASSLEQYNEQFF. DNA of the CDR3: TGTGCCAGCAGCTTGGAACAGTACAATGAGCAGTTCTTC. This rearrangement joins TRBV5-6 to TRBJ2-1; D ambiguous. In germline, CDR1 is SGHDT, CDR2 YYEEEE. Trimming cost V 0 bases and J 4 bases, with 5 bases left between them. CDR3 length: 13 residues.

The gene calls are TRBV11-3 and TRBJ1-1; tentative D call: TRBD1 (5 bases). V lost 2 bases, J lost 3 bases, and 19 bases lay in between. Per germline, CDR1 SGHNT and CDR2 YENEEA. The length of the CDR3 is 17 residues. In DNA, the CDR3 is TGTGCCAGCAGCTTACGTGGGGCGACACTTGCGGACACTGAAGCTTTCTTT. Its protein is CASSLRGATLADTEAFF.